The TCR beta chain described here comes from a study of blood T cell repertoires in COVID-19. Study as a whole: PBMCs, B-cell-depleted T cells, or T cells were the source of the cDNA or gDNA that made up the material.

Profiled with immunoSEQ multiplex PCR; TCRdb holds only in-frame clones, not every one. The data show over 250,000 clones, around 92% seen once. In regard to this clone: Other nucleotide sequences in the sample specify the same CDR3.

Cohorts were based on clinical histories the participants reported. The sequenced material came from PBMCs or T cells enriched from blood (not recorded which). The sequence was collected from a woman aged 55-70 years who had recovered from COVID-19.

The CDR3 DNA sequence: TGTGCCAGCAGTTCCAGTCAGCCCCAGCATTTT. Translating it yields CASSSSQPQHF. The chain links TRBV28 to TRBJ1-5; D gene uncertain. The CDR3 sequence is 11 residues long. The V and J ends lost 4 bases and 6 bases respectively, with 4 bases between them. Germline V gene lookup returns CDR1 MDHEN and CDR2 SYDVKM.